This T cell receptor beta chain was found in a study of T cell changes during pregnancy in multiple sclerosis (dated by TCRdb to about 2019). Regarding the research as a whole: Changes in the T cell repertoire over the course of pregnancy were examined in this study in women with multiple sclerosis.

Trimmed from V: 3 bases; trimmed from J: 1 base; junction bases lacking a gene match: 11. The CDR3 numbers 17 residues from cysteine through phenylalanine. Left in the record is the CDR3 DNA by itself, 51 bases read in frame from the first base. The germline V gene gives CDR1 as SNHLY and CDR2 as FYNNEI. The method was the immunoSEQ multiplex PCR assay. The source is immuneACCESS, and TCRdb retained only in-frame sequences with V and J called. Part of the clones is not carried over; for the studies checked, unresolved V genes explain less than half of this, and the remainder is unexplained. The sample table holds fewer than 75,000 clones, of which 75% to 95% were seen once. Roughly 2% of the sample comes from the top ten. On this clone: Its antigen is unknown. Within one base of it there is no much larger clone, and no base qualities were kept.

The sequencing used peripheral blood, collected in the first trimester of pregnancy. This clonotype originated in a female donor with multiple sclerosis, enrolled in a pregnancy study. The chain uses TRBV2 and TRBJ2-7, and 8 junction bases match TRBD2. The nucleotide sequence is TGTGCCAGCAGTGAGCGCGGGGGGCTCAAGCTATCCTACGAGCAGTACTTC. This yields the protein CASSERGGLKLSYEQYF.